The clone carrying this T cell receptor (beta chain) came up many times. The sample originates from a study of spatial heterogeneity in lung cancer. V was pared by 7 bases and J by 1 base, with 17 bases between. Germline CDR1 reads ENHRY; CDR2 reads SYGVKD. The CDR3 is 15 residues long. The time point: sample taken at primary tumor resection. Unsorted whole RNA samples from tumor, nontumor lung or frozen PBMC were sequenced. TCRdb analysed the 5' RACE reads with MiXCR anew, one entry per CDR3 protein. In the table there are approximately 22,000 distinct CDR3 sequences, about 5.8% of which are singletons.

Sequences were derived from PBMCs, sampled at surgery. The source of this sequence is a male donor with early-stage non-small cell lung cancer. The chain combines TRBV10-3 with TRBJ2-7; D ambiguous. The CDR3 DNA is TGTGCCATCACTCCTGGCGGCAGTCCTTCCTACGAGCAGTACTTC. Translation: CAITPGGSPSYEQYF.